This T cell receptor (beta chain) comes out of a study of cytomegalovirus exposure and HLA in healthy donors. For the study at large: Earlier results showed 117 million unique TCR beta sequences derived from approximately 170 million T cells. Study-level findings and limits: Based on reports, TCR beta sequences accurately predicted HLA-A and HLA-B alleles for most subjects.

The CDR3 sequence is 15 residues long. Germline V lookup: CDR1 MNHEY, CDR2 SMNVEV (reference sequence). Trimming left V 5 bases short and J 4 bases short, with 15 bases between. PCR primers comprised 60 Vbeta and 13 Jbeta primers. Per the study methods: Unique TCR beta chains totaled 65 million to 95 million in a later count, with around 11 million of them shared. Libraries were prepared by immunoSEQ multiplex PCR; TCRdb keeps only in-frame clonotypes and omits some of them. V and J calls and clone size are as listed in that table; D and trimming were resolved from the DNA. The profile shows roughly 88,000 clones, about 80% of them singletons. Remarks on this clone: Its antigen remains unknown.

The receptor was derived from a man aged 30 to 45 in good health and CMV-seropositive. V gene TRBV27 combines with J gene TRBJ2-1, with a weak D call TRBD1 (6 bases). The sample was PBMCs. CDR3 protein: CASSPRGASYNEQFF. The CDR3 nucleotides are TGTGCCAGCAGTCCCAGGGGCGCCTCTTACAATGAGCAGTTCTTC.